This T cell receptor beta chain is drawn from a study of OX40 agonist ivuxolimab in advanced cancers. In the study overall: In three patients, partial responses were observed, one with hepatocellular carcinoma and two with cutaneous melanoma.

Measured with immunoSEQ multiplex PCR; TCRdb has only the in-frame clones, and not every one. The data contain roughly 70,000 clones, 88% of them singletons. Notes on the study in general: Clonal expansion was among the lowest in partial responders at 0.1-3.0 mg/kg, especially CD8+. There were also nonresponders showing low normalized T-cell clonal expansion. There were, on average, more expanded clones in CD8+ T cells than in CD4+.

This clone was seen more than once but under ten times. The antigen is unknown. V shed 1 base and J shed 2 bases, with 4 bases lying between them. Germline-derived CDR1 and CDR2 are KGHSH and LQKENI. There are 13 residues in the CDR3. The sequences come from CD4+ or CD8+ T cells sorted from blood, collected in a trial of the OX40 agonist ivuxolimab. This sequence originates from an adult with an advanced solid tumor such as melanoma, head and neck, liver or kidney cancer. The chain couples TRBV18 to TRBJ2-3; D call uncertain. The CDR3 DNA sequence: TGTGCCAGCTCACCACAAGCCACAGATACGCAGTATTTT. Amino acids: CASSPQATDTQYF.